One sample yielded the 23 T cell receptor beta chains listed below, sequenced in a study of blood T cell repertoires in COVID-19. The assay was immunoSEQ multiplex PCR, and TCRdb's table has in-frame clones only and misses some. This table holds 190,000 or so clones, roughly 79% found once. Specimen: peripheral blood. Source of these receptors: a human donor with acute or convalescent COVID-19. The donor label of this sample is uncertain.

This clone was picked up one time. CDR3 amino acids: CASSATGNYGYTF. Here the CDR3 DNA reads TGTGCCAGCAGCGCGACAGGGAACTATGGCTACACCTTC. This chain links TRBV9 with TRBJ1-2; 7 bases are shared with TRBD1. This CDR3 has 13 amino acids. Germline CDR1 SGDLS, CDR2 YYNGEE. V shed 3 bases, J shed 2 bases, and the junction held 1 base outside the gene matches.

This clone was counted a single time. DNA for the CDR3: TGTGCCAGCAGTTTAGTAGGCCTAGCGGGTCTTAATGAGCAGTTCTTC. It codes for CASSLVGLAGLNEQFF. This sequence joins TRBV27 and TRBJ2-1; 8 bases align to TRBD2. The CDR3 consists of 16 residues. In germline, CDR1 is MNHEY, CDR2 SMNVEV (reference sequence). J was trimmed by 7 bases and V by 2 bases; bases with no gene match: 10.

This chain joins TRBV29-1 and TRBJ2-7, with 10 bases fitting TRBD2. Trimming removed 6 bases from V and 3 bases from J; junction bases left unmatched: 5. The germline gives CDR1 SQVTM, CDR2 ANQGSEA. The CDR3 is made up of 13 amino acids. This chain's CDR3 is CSVWTSGNYEQYF. In DNA form, the CDR3 reads TGCAGCGTCTGGACTAGCGGAAACTACGAGCAGTACTTC.

The CDR3 DNA sequence: TGCAGTGCTAGTTCAGGGAAAGAAACTGAAGCTTTCTTT. Translation: CSASSGKETEAFF. The V call is TRBV20-1, the J call TRBJ1-1; D perhaps matches TRBD1 (5 bases). The CDR3 has 13 amino acids. V was trimmed by 3 bases and J by 5 bases, leaving 13 bases between them. Looked up from germline, CDR1 is DFQATT and CDR2 is SNEGSKA (reference sequence).

V is TRBV7-3 and J is TRBJ2-1; 10 positions match TRBD2. The CDR3 contains 18 residues. CDR1 and CDR2 from the germline V gene are SGHTA and FQGTGA. J lost 2 bases, V lost 3 bases, and 10 bases had no gene match. The CDR3 DNA is TGTGCCAGCAGCTTGGGGGCTAGCGGGAGCTTCGCCTACAATGAGCAGTTCTTC. Its translation is CASSLGASGSFAYNEQFF.

The V and J genes are TRBV28 and TRBJ1-5; D is perhaps TRBD1 (5 bases). The germline V gene has CDR1 MDHEN and CDR2 SYDVKM. The ends were cut back, 6 bases at V and 1 base at J, with 10 bases in the middle. The CDR3 totals 14 residues. The CDR3 loop reads CASSKTASNQPQHF. The DNA of the CDR3 is TGTGCCAGCAGCAAGACAGCGAGCAATCAGCCCCAGCATTTT.

The rearrangement uses TRBV5-5 and TRBJ1-1; D call uncertain. The CDR3 totals 14 residues. Germline V lookup: CDR1 SGHKS, CDR2 YYEKEE (reference sequence). V gave up 4 bases and J gave up 0 bases, with 10 bases separating them. In DNA, the CDR3 is TGTGCCAGCAGCAGGACTTTAATGAACACTGAAGCTTTCTTT. As protein: CASSRTLMNTEAFF.

The V gene is TRBV5-1, the J gene TRBJ2-3, with 9 bases matching TRBD1. V shed 4 bases and J 3 bases; nucleotides not matched to a gene: 6. This CDR3 spans 15 amino acids. From germline, CDR1 is SGHRS and CDR2 YFSETQ. The CDR3 loop is CASSRTGVPTDTQYF. The CDR3 region has the DNA TGCGCCAGCAGCAGGACAGGGGTTCCAACAGATACGCAGTATTTT.

This clone was detected only a few times. V and J are TRBV5-8 and TRBJ2-3; TRBD1 matches 8 bases. Germline loops: CDR1 SGHTS, CDR2 YDEGEE. V trimming: 3 bases; J trimming: 1 base; junction bases outside the gene matches: 4. The CDR3 spans 15 residues. CDR3 residues: CASSSGQGGTDTQYF. The CDR3 DNA reads TGTGCCAGCAGCTCTGGACAGGGAGGCACAGATACGCAGTATTTT.

This rearrangement joins TRBV5-4 to TRBJ2-5; TRBD2 aligns across 10 bases. The CDR3 totals 15 residues. Germline assignment: CDR1 SGHNT and CDR2 YYREEE (reference sequence). Unmatched junction bases numbered 7, after V lost 7 bases and J lost 1 base. The CDR3 DNA sequence: TGTGCCAGCGCCTTTAGCGGGAGGAGCCAAGAGACCCAGTACTTC. Its translation is CASAFSGRSQETQYF.

J is TRBJ2-7 and V is TRBV7-6; weak D call: TRBD1 (6 bases). V shed 1 base and J shed 0 bases, with 19 bases lying between them. The length of the CDR3 is 18 residues. Germline V gives CDR1 SGHVS, CDR2 FNYEAQ. CDR3 nucleotides: TGTGCCAGCAGCTTAGTGGGGGTAGGGGGTGCCGGCTCCTACGAGCAGTACTTC. Translated: CASSLVGVGGAGSYEQYF.

The rearrangement uses TRBV6-1 and TRBJ1-2; 9 bases fit TRBD1. J gave up 4 bases and V 1 base, and 7 bases lay outside the gene matches. The CDR3 loop spans 16 amino acids. Per the germline V gene, CDR1 is MNHNS and CDR2 is SASEGT. Written as DNA, the CDR3 is TGTGCCAGCAGTGAAGGAAGTTGGGACAGGGTCTATGGCTACACCTTC. Protein sequence: CASSEGSWDRVYGYTF.

V gene TRBV19 combines with J gene TRBJ1-4; possible D gene TRBD1, 6 bases. There are 14 residues in the CDR3. CDR1 LNHDA and CDR2 SQIVND come from the germline V gene (reference sequence). V dropped 4 bases and J dropped 10 bases, with 16 bases sitting between them. DNA for the CDR3: TGTGCCAGTAGTAGGCGGGGGGCTGGTGGAAAACTGTTTTTT. It codes for CASSRRGAGGKLFF.

The CDR3 DNA is TGTGCCAGCAGCCCTAGGACAGATAATGAAAAACTGTTTTTT. The encoded protein is CASSPRTDNEKLFF. The chain carries TRBV3-1 (or the pseudogene TRBV3-2) and TRBJ1-4; maybe TRBD1 (6 bases). The CDR3 loop spans 14 amino acids. CDR1 is LGHDT, CDR2 YNNKEL, per germline (reference sequence). Trimming shortened V by 4 bases and J by 4 bases, and 10 bases separated the two germline ends.

V and J are TRBV5-4 and TRBJ1-4; D not certain. The CDR3 loop spans 13 amino acids. Germline CDR1 and CDR2: SGHNT and YYREEE (reference sequence). Trimming left V 0 bases short and J 8 bases short, with 8 bases between. CDR3 DNA: TGTGCCAGCAGCTTGGGGAGGAAGGAAAAACTGTTTTTT. It yields the protein CASSLGRKEKLFF.

The chain has TRBV7-9 and TRBJ1-5; D is undetermined. This CDR3 spans 14 amino acids. The ends were cut back, 3 bases at V and 0 bases at J, with 6 bases in the middle. Germline CDR1 reads SEHNR; CDR2 reads FQNEAQ (reference sequence). The CDR3 spells CASSFQNSNQPQHF. For the CDR3, the DNA is TGTGCCAGCAGCTTTCAAAATAGCAATCAGCCCCAGCATTTT.

This chain links TRBV11-1 with TRBJ2-7; 11 positions match TRBD2. Germline CDR1 reads SGHAT; CDR2 reads FQDESV (reference sequence). V shed 6 bases, J shed 1 base, and the junction held 5 bases outside the gene matches. The CDR3 loop spans 15 amino acids. The CDR3 loop reads CASRPTSGRSYEQYF. The CDR3 DNA reads TGTGCCAGCAGACCTACTAGCGGGAGATCCTACGAGCAGTACTTC.

This clone occurred a few times. The chain has TRBV6-5 and TRBJ1-5, with TRBD1 as a possible D gene (5 bases). The germline CDR1 and CDR2 sequences are MNHEY and SVGAGI. Trimming removed 5 bases at V and 6 bases at J, with 17 bases between. CDR3 length: 15 amino acids. The CDR3 spells CASSPGYGGIQPQHF. CDR3 in DNA: TGTGCCAGCAGTCCAGGGTACGGGGGGATTCAGCCCCAGCATTTT.

This clone came up once. V and J are TRBV24-1 and TRBJ2-5; D might be TRBD1 (6 bases). The CDR3 contains 14 residues. Germline CDR1 reads KGHDR; CDR2 reads SFDVKD. Trimming left V 5 bases short and J 0 bases short, with 9 bases between. The CDR3 loop is CATSARGNQETQYF. CDR3 DNA: TGTGCCACCAGTGCCAGGGGAAACCAAGAGACCCAGTACTTC.

The chain recombines TRBV3-1 (or the pseudogene TRBV3-2) with TRBJ2-2; 8 bases are shared with TRBD2. The germline V gene has CDR1 LGHDT and CDR2 YNNKEL (reference sequence). The CDR3 consists of 16 residues. J was trimmed by 6 bases and V by 4 bases; bases with no gene match: 10. The CDR3 region is CASSPTSGRRPGELFF. As DNA, the CDR3 is TGTGCCAGCAGCCCCACAAGCGGGAGACGGCCCGGGGAGCTGTTTTTT.

The count of this clone is one. The chain combines TRBV10-3 with TRBJ1-3; possibly TRBD1 for D (5 bases). V shed 10 bases and J shed 0 bases, with 10 bases lying between them. This CDR3 spans 13 amino acids. Germline CDR1 ENHRY, CDR2 SYGVKD. CDR3 DNA: TGTGCCAGCGACAGCAGCTCTGGAAACACCATATATTTT. Translating it yields CASDSSSGNTIYF.

This clone turned up a few times. The gene calls are TRBV29-1 and TRBJ2-7; TRBD2 is a possible D gene (5 bases). V gave up 7 bases and J gave up 3 bases, with 10 bases separating them. The CDR3 totals 11 residues. Germline V CDR1 and CDR2: SQVTM, ANQGSEA. The CDR3 coding sequence is TGCAGCGCCTCTAGCAGCTACGAGCAGTACTTC. Protein product: CSASSSYEQYF.

This chain links TRBV28 with TRBJ2-3; D unclear. The CDR3 extends over 16 amino acids. Germline loops: CDR1 MDHEN, CDR2 SYDVKM. V was clipped by 3 bases and J by 1 base, with 14 bases between them. CDR3 amino acids: CASSFETRRRTDTQYF. CDR3 bases: TGTGCCAGCAGTTTTGAAACGAGGAGACGCACAGATACGCAGTATTTT.